Shown below are 20 T cell receptor beta chains from a single sample sequenced in a study of cytomegalovirus exposure and HLA in healthy donors. Both 60 Vbeta primers and 13 Jbeta primers went into the PCR. Clones were read by immunoSEQ multiplex PCR, and TCRdb kept only the in-frame ones, dropping some. The table shows 150,000 to 200,000 clones, with roughly 90% occurring only once. Sequencing was carried out using PBMCs. These receptor sequences come from a boy aged 2-15 years in good health and CMV-seronegative.

This rearrangement joins TRBV10-3 to TRBJ2-3; 10 nucleotides match TRBD2. V lost 8 bases to trimming and J lost 4 bases; unmatched junction nucleotides: 9. The CDR3 consists of 15 residues. CDR1 and CDR2 (germline): ENHRY, SYGVKD. The CDR3 spells CAIGSPGLAPDTQYF. CDR3 coding DNA: TGTGCCATCGGGAGCCCGGGACTAGCGCCAGATACGCAGTATTTT.

The chain is built from TRBV28 and TRBJ2-7; 11 bases match TRBD2. Germline CDR1 is MDHEN and CDR2 is SYDVKM. Trimming at V came to 7 bases and at J to 7 bases, leaving 9 bases not matched to a gene. CDR3 length equals 14 residues. CDR3 DNA sequence: TGTGCCAGCACGCTACTAGCGGGGGCGACAGAGCAGTACTTC. Residues: CASTLLAGATEQYF.

This clone was observed a single time. The J gene is TRBJ2-2, the V gene TRBV19; D perhaps matches TRBD1 (6 bases). Trimming removed 9 bases from V and 4 bases from J, with 15 bases in between. The CDR3 sequence is 14 residues long. CDR1 is LNHDA, CDR2 SQIVND, per germline (reference sequence). This chain's CDR3 is CASQTPRGTGELFF. Here the CDR3 DNA reads TGTGCCAGCCAGACCCCCAGGGGCACCGGGGAGCTGTTTTTT.

This clone has just one count. The chain carries TRBV28 and TRBJ1-1; 7 nucleotides align to TRBD1. V lost 11 bases and J lost 5; bases outside the gene matches: 11. The V gene's germline CDR1 is MDHEN and CDR2 SYDVKM. The CDR3 sequence is 13 residues long. As DNA, the CDR3 is TGTGCCGCATCAGAGACAGGGCTAACTGAAGCTTTCTTT. It specifies CAASETGLTEAFF. The full variable domain, in which reference TRBV28 and TRBJ1-1 provide the parts outside the CDR3, is DVKVTQSSRYLVKRTGEKVFLECVQDMDHENMFWYRQDPGLGLRLIYFSYDVKMKEKGDIPEGYSVSREKKERFSLILESASTNQTSMYLCAASETGLTEAFFGQGTRLTVV.

This clone has only a few counts. J is TRBJ2-2 and V is TRBV6-1; 7 nucleotides align to TRBD2. Germline CDR1 is MNHNS and CDR2 is SASEGT. The V segment lost 7 bases and the J segment 5 bases; nucleotides outside the gene matches: 10. CDR3 length: 15 residues. Here the CDR3 DNA reads TGTGCCAGCACCCGAGCGGGGACGGGGACCGGGGAGCTGTTTTTT. It codes for CASTRAGTGTGELFF.

This chain uses TRBV7-6 with TRBJ1-6, with TRBD1 as a possible D gene (5 bases). The CDR3 runs 13 residues. Germline V gene lookup returns CDR1 SGHVS and CDR2 FNYEAQ. Trimming pared 5 bases from V and 10 bases from J, leaving 12 bases between. CDR3 in amino acids: CASSVRTGSPLHF. As DNA, the CDR3 is TGTGCCAGCAGCGTTCGAACAGGATCACCCCTCCACTTT.

The chain couples TRBV6-6 to TRBJ1-1; no definite D call. There are 14 residues in the CDR3. V was cut by 7 bases and J by 4 bases, with 16 bases left in between. Germline CDR1 reads MNHNY; CDR2 reads SVGAGI (reference sequence). CDR3 residues: CASTLKQFLTEAFF. The DNA of the CDR3 is TGTGCCAGCACCCTGAAACAGTTTCTCACTGAAGCTTTCTTT.

In nucleotides, the CDR3 is TGCAGCGCCGAACACTCCTACGAGCAGTACTTC. Protein sequence: CSAEHSYEQYF. The genes are TRBV29-1 and TRBJ2-7; D is unresolved. Trimming stripped 7 bases from V and 0 bases from J, with 7 bases between. The CDR3 spans 11 residues. The germline CDR1 and CDR2 sequences are SQVTM and ANQGSEA.

This clone was recorded once. V is TRBV5-1 and J is TRBJ2-5, with D tentatively TRBD2 (6 bases). V was cut by 4 bases and J by 5 bases, with 9 bases left in between. This CDR3 has 12 amino acids. CDR1 is SGHRS and CDR2 is YFSETQ in the germline V gene. The CDR3: CASSPGRETQYF. CDR3 DNA sequence: TGCGCCAGCAGCCCGGGGAGGGAGACCCAGTACTTC.

V gene TRBV7-9 combines with J gene TRBJ1-2, with 7 positions matching TRBD1. This CDR3 region has 15 residues. Germline V gene lookup returns CDR1 SEHNR and CDR2 FQNEAQ (reference sequence). The trim removed 5 bases at V and 0 bases at J, leaving 6 bases unmatched. The CDR3 protein is CASSPRGAPNYGYTF. CDR3 in DNA: TGTGCCAGCAGCCCCAGGGGGGCCCCTAACTATGGCTACACCTTC.

The chain uses TRBV6-6 and TRBJ2-5; D remains ambiguous. Trimming took 0 bases from V and 0 from J, leaving 5 bases between them. The CDR3 is 14 residues long. In germline, CDR1 is MNHNY, CDR2 SVGAGI (reference sequence). The chain's CDR3 is CASSYSNYQETQYF. For the CDR3, the DNA is TGTGCCAGCAGTTACTCGAACTACCAAGAGACCCAGTACTTC.

The V gene is TRBV10-3, the J gene TRBJ2-2, with D possibly TRBD2 on 5 matching bases. CDR1 and CDR2 (germline): ENHRY, SYGVKD. The germline V and J ends were trimmed by 5 bases and 7 bases, with 17 bases remaining between them. The CDR3 length is 15 residues. CDR3 in DNA: TGTGCCATCAGTCAGGACGCCGGGAATTTCGGGGAGCTGTTTTTT. This gives the protein CAISQDAGNFGELFF.

V and J are TRBV27 and TRBJ2-7; tentatively, D is TRBD1 (6 bases). V lost 3 bases and J 3 bases, leaving 15 bases between the germline ends. This CDR3 region has 15 residues. CDR1 MNHEY and CDR2 SMNVEV come from the germline V gene (reference sequence). CDR3 in DNA: TGTGCCAGCAGTTTTAGTGTGGGGGCCGGCTACGAGCAGTACTTC. Its translation: CASSFSVGAGYEQYF.

The chain couples TRBV12-5 to TRBJ2-1; 13 bases are shared with TRBD2. Germline loops: CDR1 LGHNT, CDR2 FRNRAP. The CDR3 has 15 amino acids. J lost 1 base, V lost 10 bases, and 4 bases had no gene match. For the CDR3, the DNA is TGTGCTACAGGGACTAGCGGGAAATCCTACAATGAGCAGTTCTTC. It yields the protein CATGTSGKSYNEQFF. The whole variable domain, filled in from reference TRBV12-5 and TRBJ2-1, reads DARVTQTPRHKVTEMGQEVTMRCQPILGHNTVFWYRQTMMQGLELLAYFRNRAPLDDSGMPKDRFSAEMPDATLATLKIQPSEPRDSAVYFCATGTSGKSYNEQFFGPGTRLTVL.

This clone turned up a few times. Here the CDR3 reads CASSTPNQEKLFF. The CDR3 region has the DNA TGTGCCAGTAGTACCCCAAATCAGGAAAAACTGTTTTTT. The rearrangement links TRBV19 to TRBJ1-4; D unclear. Trimming shortened V by 4 bases and J by 8 bases, and 11 bases separated the two germline ends. This CDR3 has 13 amino acids. The germline V gene has CDR1 LNHDA and CDR2 SQIVND (reference sequence).

This clone was detected a few times. The chain couples TRBV6-1 to TRBJ2-1, with 9 bases identical to TRBD1. V trimming: 10 bases; J trimming: 4 bases; junction bases outside the gene matches: 11. CDR1 and CDR2 from the germline V gene are MNHNS and SASEGT. The length of the CDR3 is 15 residues. The CDR3, as DNA: TGTGCCATTCGCCCCCGGGACAGGGAGTACAATGAGCAGTTCTTC. This gives the protein CAIRPRDREYNEQFF.

The J gene is TRBJ1-1, the V gene TRBV2; 7 nucleotides line up with TRBD1. CDR1 and CDR2 (germline): SNHLY, FYNNEI. This CDR3 spans 15 amino acids. Germline trimming cut 5 bases from V and 5 bases from J; bases unmatched to any gene: 11. The CDR3 loop is CASSNRQGGGTEAFF. The CDR3 DNA follows: TGTGCCAGCAGTAACCGACAGGGTGGAGGAACTGAAGCTTTCTTT. The full variable domain, completed using reference TRBV2 and TRBJ1-1, is EPEVTQTPSHQVTQMGQEVILRCVPISNHLYFYWYRQILGQKVEFLVSFYNNEISEKSEIFDDQFSVERPDGSNFTLKIRSTKLEDSAMYFCASSNRQGGGTEAFFGQGTRLTVV.

Worth noting for this clone: This sample also contains other DNA sequences that code for the same CDR3. The chain uses TRBV5-1 and TRBJ2-7; a possible D gene is TRBD1 (6 bases). V lost 0 bases, J lost 3 bases, and 7 bases lay in between. The CDR3 has 13 residues. Looked up from germline, CDR1 is SGHRS and CDR2 is YFSETQ. The chain's CDR3 is CASSLGGLYEQYF. The DNA for the CDR3 is TGCGCCAGCAGCTTGGGGGGGCTCTACGAGCAGTACTTC.

The chain joins TRBV29-1 to TRBJ1-1, with 8 bases aligning to TRBD1. The CDR3 loop spans 14 amino acids. V lost 3 bases, J lost 5 bases, and 8 bases stayed unmatched. Germline values: CDR1 SQVTM, CDR2 ANQGSEA. CDR3 amino acids: CSVDGGRGQTEAFF. For the CDR3, the DNA is TGCAGCGTTGATGGCGGCAGGGGGCAAACTGAAGCTTTCTTT.

On this clone itself: This sample also contains other DNA sequences that code for the same CDR3. This rearrangement joins TRBV5-1 to TRBJ1-1; D might be TRBD1 (6 bases). The CDR3 loop spans 14 amino acids. V was clipped by 4 bases and J by 4 bases, with 14 bases between them. Germline loops: CDR1 SGHRS, CDR2 YFSETQ. The CDR3 loop is CASSPGGGGTEAFF. The CDR3 DNA reads as TGCGCCAGCAGCCCCGGCGGGGGCGGCACTGAAGCTTTCTTT.